This T cell receptor beta chain derives from a study of CD4 and CD8 cells across lung adenocarcinoma regions. Germline V CDR1 and CDR2: MNHNS, SASEGT. This CDR3 is 12 amino acids long. The germline V and J ends were trimmed by 8 bases and 4 bases, with 8 bases remaining between them. TCRdb itself ran the PCR reads through MiXCR, one entry per CDR3 protein. The sample lists just under 10,000 distinct CDR3 sequences; 40% to 55% were seen once. The source is a male donor with lung adenocarcinoma. The CD4 and CD8 labels of this study may be unreliable. Sample: CD4+ T cells from the margin of a lung tumor. The chain couples TRBV6-1 to TRBJ2-2; D gene unclear. Written as DNA, the CDR3 is TGTGCCAGCGGTAGGCTCACCGGGGAGCTGTTTTTT. Protein sequence: CASGRLTGELFF.